This TCR beta chain emerged from a study of blood T cells in healthy people across ages. Study-wide points: Unsorted PBMC material precluded a definitive naive versus antigen-experienced comparison.

There are many counts of this clonotype. Its antigen is currently unknown. Alongside a J-beta primer mix, a sample-barcoded 5' primer served in a second PCR lasting roughly 7 to 11 cycles. Each cDNA molecule, via a template-switch adaptor with 12 random nucleotides, was tagged. TCRdb recomputed calls from the 5' RACE reads with MiXCR, one row per CDR3 protein. Among around 670,000 distinct CDR3 sequences, 25% to 35% were seen once, and the ten largest hold more than 15%. Investigators took approximately 10 milliliters of peripheral blood from every donor. The CDR3 runs to 13 residues. With 5 bases removed from V and 4 bases from J, the gap between germline ends came to 11 bases.

The genes are TRBV12-3 or TRBV12-4 and TRBJ1-1; no clear D. The source is an elderly woman in good health. Sequenced input: blood. For the CDR3, the DNA is TGTGCCAGCAGTCACGGACTCTTCACTGAAGCTTTCTTT. This sequence encodes CASSHGLFTEAFF.